The 6 T cell receptor beta chains below were found in one sample sequenced in a study of response to subunit inactivated influenza vaccine. Each CDR3 protein gets one entry after TCRdb re-called the RT-PCR reads with MiXCR. The data show roughly 790,000 distinct CDR3 sequences, approximately 21% seen once. Here the sequenced sample was PBMCs from blood, taken around 5 days after vaccination. These receptors originate from a man aged 50 to 59 who received an inactivated influenza vaccine.

The genes are TRBV18 and TRBJ2-3, with D unresolved. V was shortened by 2 bases and J by 2 bases, with 17 bases between the two germline ends. From germline, CDR1 is KGHSH and CDR2 LQKENI. The CDR3 runs 17 residues. DNA of the CDR3: TGTGCCAGCTCACCAGGATTCAGACCCATCAACACAGATACGCAGTATTTT. Amino acid sequence: CASSPGFRPINTDTQYF.

The chain is built from TRBV7-2 and TRBJ1-6; D is unresolved. V lost 1 base, J lost 11 bases, and 9 bases lay in between. Per the germline V gene, CDR1 is SGHTA and CDR2 is FQGNSA. CDR3 size: 13 residues. CDR3 protein: CASSLEVFAPLHF. Written as DNA, the CDR3 is TGTGCCAGCAGCTTAGAGGTCTTCGCACCCCTCCACTTT.

As regards this clonotype: The junction and the germline gene differ at one end; a read error may be behind it. The J gene is TRBJ2-4, the V gene TRBV20-1; 7 positions match TRBD2. This CDR3 spans 14 amino acids. Germline loops: CDR1 DFQATT, CDR2 SNEGSKA (reference sequence). The CDR3 loop reads CSAIGRVARNIQYF. CDR3 sequence (DNA): TGCAGTGCTATTGGGAGGGTTGCCAGAAACATTCAGTACTTC.

This clonotype appeared a few times. This chain connects TRBV5-1 to TRBJ2-1, with TRBD1 matching over 7 bases. CDR1 and CDR2 from the germline V gene are SGHRS and YFSETQ. This CDR3 contains 15 residues. Trimming removed 1 base from V and 4 bases from J; junction bases left unmatched: 5. CDR3 sequence reads: CASSLWGQPYNEQFF. The CDR3 nucleotides are TGCGCCAGCAGCTTGTGGGGACAGCCGTACAATGAGCAGTTCTTC. The full variable domain, in which reference TRBV5-1 and TRBJ2-1 provide the parts outside the CDR3, is KAGVTQTPRYLIKTRGQQVTLSCSPISGHRSVSWYQQTPGQGLQFLFEYFSETQRNKGNFPGRFSGRQFSNSRSEMNVSTLELGDSALYLCASSLWGQPYNEQFFGPGTRLTVL.

This clonotype was picked up a small number of times. The V and J genes are TRBV7-2 and TRBJ2-7; 8 bases are a match to TRBD2. Germline CDR1 SGHTA, CDR2 FQGNSA. The CDR3 is made up of 17 amino acids. The ends lost 1 base at V and 5 bases at J; junction bases unmatched: 13. CDR3 nucleotide sequence: TGTGCCAGCAGCTTAGGGATGGAGGGACTAGGTATCGACGAGCAGTACTTC. Its protein product is CASSLGMEGLGIDEQYF. The full variable domain, rest sourced from reference TRBV7-2 and TRBJ2-7, is GAGVSQSPSNKVTEKGKDVELRCDPISGHTALYWYRQSLGQGLEFLIYFQGNSAPDKSGLPSDRFSAERTGGSVSTLTIQRTQQEDSAVYLCASSLGMEGLGIDEQYFGPGTRLTVT.

The CDR3 sequence is CAISESSVNTEAFF. CDR3 sequence (DNA): TGTGCCATCAGTGAGTCGTCAGTGAACACTGAAGCTTTCTTT. The genes are TRBV10-3 and TRBJ1-1; D unresolved. V gave up 0 bases and J gave up 0 bases, with 5 bases separating them. Germline V lookup: CDR1 ENHRY, CDR2 SYGVKD. The CDR3 sequence is 14 residues long.